Listed below are T cell receptor beta chains from one sample, sequenced in a study of blood T cell repertoires in COVID-19. Using immunoSEQ multiplex PCR, the repertoire was profiled, and TCRdb retains in-frame clones only, with some absent. The data hold 250,000 to 350,000 clones, with about 81% observed a single time. Sequencing used peripheral blood. The receptors were sampled from a human donor with COVID-19, enrolled during active disease. The donor label of this sample is uncertain. CDR3s include the opening cysteine and the closing phenylalanine or tryptophan. The order of the fields is D gene, J gene, V gene, clone size, CDR3 length, CDR3 DNA, CDR3 protein. The D gene is left open where the match is weak. Size values are once, few and many counts, or a class for expanded clones, and some rows have none.

D gene: .
J gene: TRBJ1-3
V gene: TRBV7-2
clone size: .
CDR3 length: 15
CDR3 DNA: TGTGCCAGCAGCCTAAGTCGGGGTCCTGGAAACACCATATATTTT
CDR3 protein: CASSLSRGPGNTIYF

D gene: .
J gene: TRBJ2-7
V gene: TRBV3-1/TRBV3-2
clone size: .
CDR3 length: 13
CDR3 DNA: TGTGCCAGCAGCCAAGGAGGCCGTGGCGAGCAGTACTTC
CDR3 protein: CASSQGGRGEQYF

D gene: TRBD2
J gene: TRBJ2-1
V gene: TRBV5-1
clone size: .
CDR3 length: 16
CDR3 DNA: TGCGCCAGCAGCCACGAACTAGCGGGCTCCTACAATGAGCAGTTCTTC
CDR3 protein: CASSHELAGSYNEQFF

D gene: .
J gene: TRBJ1-1
V gene: TRBV19
clone size: .
CDR3 length: 12
CDR3 DNA: TGTGCCAGTATCCAGTTTCCCACTGAAGCTTTCTTT
CDR3 protein: CASIQFPTEAFF

D gene: TRBD1
J gene: TRBJ1-3
V gene: TRBV3-1/TRBV3-2
clone size: .
CDR3 length: 14
CDR3 DNA: TGTGCCAGCAGCCCCCAGGGGGGTGCAAACACCATATATTTT
CDR3 protein: CASSPQGGANTIYF

D gene: .
J gene: TRBJ2-7
V gene: TRBV6-5
clone size: .
CDR3 length: 13
CDR3 DNA: TGTGCCAGCAGTTACCGGGACTTGGGGGAGCAGTACTTC
CDR3 protein: CASSYRDLGEQYF

D gene: TRBD1
J gene: TRBJ1-3
V gene: TRBV4-1
clone size: once
CDR3 length: 18
CDR3 DNA: TGCGCCAGCAGCCAAGATCGACCTACAGGGGAAGCTGGAAACACCATATATTTT
CDR3 protein: CASSQDRPTGEAGNTIYF

D gene: .
J gene: TRBJ1-5
V gene: TRBV10-1
clone size: .
CDR3 length: 17
CDR3 DNA: TGCGCCAGCAGTGAGAGGGGTCCTGACAGGAGCAATCAGCCCCAGCATTTT
CDR3 protein: CASSERGPDRSNQPQHF

D gene: TRBD2
J gene: TRBJ2-5
V gene: TRBV18
clone size: .
CDR3 length: 16
CDR3 DNA: TGTGCCAGCTCACAAAATCGCGGGAGGGCCAGAGAGACCCAGTACTTC
CDR3 protein: CASSQNRGRARETQYF

D gene: TRBD2
J gene: TRBJ2-7
V gene: TRBV27
clone size: .
CDR3 length: 17
CDR3 DNA: TGTGCCAGCAGTTTACTCAGGACTAGCGGACGCTCCTACGAGCAGTACTTC
CDR3 protein: CASSLLRTSGRSYEQYF

D gene: TRBD2
J gene: TRBJ2-3
V gene: TRBV29-1
clone size: once
CDR3 length: 15
CDR3 DNA: TGCAGCGTTGAAGGACTAGCGGGGGTCACAGATACGCAGTATTTT
CDR3 protein: CSVEGLAGVTDTQYF

D gene: TRBD1
J gene: TRBJ2-7
V gene: TRBV11-3
clone size: .
CDR3 length: 13
CDR3 DNA: TGTGCCAGCAGCACAGGGGAACGCTACGAGCAGTACTTC
CDR3 protein: CASSTGERYEQYF

D gene: .
J gene: TRBJ2-3
V gene: TRBV3-1/TRBV3-2
clone size: .
CDR3 length: 14
CDR3 DNA: TGTGCCAGCAGCCAGGCAACCCCGGGAGATACGCAGTATTTT
CDR3 protein: CASSQATPGDTQYF

D gene: .
J gene: TRBJ2-1
V gene: TRBV6-1
clone size: few
CDR3 length: 16
CDR3 DNA: TGTGCCAGCAGTGAAGGCGGGGGCAGGGGTTTGAATGAGCAGTTCTTC
CDR3 protein: CASSEGGGRGLNEQFF

D gene: TRBD1
J gene: TRBJ2-7
V gene: TRBV7-6
clone size: .
CDR3 length: 14
CDR3 DNA: TGTGCCAGCAGCCCAGCTCAGGGGGCCTACGAGCAGTACTTC
CDR3 protein: CASSPAQGAYEQYF